This T cell receptor (beta chain) was recorded in a study of Ad26.COV2.S vaccination and SARS-CoV-2 variants. A word on this clone: In the same sample, other DNA sequences code for this CDR3.

The method was immunoSEQ multiplex PCR; TCRdb's version includes in-frame clones alone and lacks a portion of them. The repertoire holds a few hundred thousand clones, about nine tenths seen once, with approximately 1.7% in the top ten. The treatment: roughly 18 received Ad26.COV2.S at low or high dose, single or two shots; roughly 5 received placebo; per-sample allocation not given. Following the first vaccine or placebo injection, samples were taken on day 63. This CDR3 is built from 14 residues. Germline values: CDR1 MNHEY, CDR2 SMNVEV (reference sequence). Trimming at V came to 3 bases and at J to 4 bases, leaving 3 bases not matched to a gene.

This clonotype was obtained from a person between 18 and 65 years old who received the Ad26.COV2.S COVID-19 vaccine or a placebo. The sequencing here drew on peripheral blood, taken in a trial of Ad26.COV2.S vaccine versus placebo. The chain carries TRBV27 and TRBJ2-1; 7 nucleotides match TRBD2. The CDR3 nucleotides are TGTGCCAGCAGTTTGGGGGGAGGGTACAATGAGCAGTTCTTC. Residues: CASSLGGGYNEQFF.